This paragraph covers one T cell receptor beta chain sequence. The antigen is unknown. Molecular barcoding with unique molecular identifiers was used for the TCRbeta library. TCRdb processed the PCR reads anew with MiXCR; each CDR3 protein has one entry. The sample lists 900,000 or so distinct CDR3 sequences; 15% to 20% were seen once. The CDR3 sequence is 14 residues long. The V end was cut by 1 base, the J end by 2 bases, with 9 bases between. Germline assignment: CDR1 MGHDK and CDR2 SYGVNS. The source of the sample is a study of T-cell reconstitution after alpha-beta-depleted transplantation in children. Whole-study results and caveats: It was newly produced T cells that mostly accounted for T-cell counts and diversity one year after transplant. Several hundred rapidly expanded clones from non-depleted graft cells reportedly supplied alpha-beta T cells about two months post-transplant. Diversity of TCRbeta at day 60 was high in some patients, arising from surviving recipient T cells and thymic progenitors.

This sequence was found in a male patient between 5 and 17 years old who had a stem cell transplant for acute lymphoblastic leukemia, so the T cells may come from the graft donor. The sample was PBMCs, mostly from graft donor cells, taken 360 days after TCRalphabeta/CD19-depleted stem cell transplant. The chain couples TRBV25-1 to TRBJ2-7; D unclear. DNA for the CDR3: TGTGCCAGCAGTGAATGGGCAGGTACCTACGAGCAGTACTTC. Protein sequence: CASSEWAGTYEQYF.